Below are 26 T cell receptor beta chains sequenced from a single sample in a study of human T cells and chemical hapten exposure. Described time point: patch test 1, 2 weeks after DPC sensitization. Treatment given: therapeutic diphenylcyclopropenone sensitization with weekly scalp DPC. TCRdb re-analysed the RACE reads in MiXCR, keeping a single row per CDR3 protein. The sample contains roughly 72,000 distinct CDR3 sequences, about a tenth of which appear only once. The source material was whole blood, sampled in connection with sensitization to the hapten diphenylcyclopropenone (DPC). The receptors were sampled from a woman between 45 and 60 years old with alopecia areata. Some clones in this sample may be carry-over from other donors' samples.

This chain's CDR3 is CASSQPGQETDTQYF. CDR3 bases: TGCGCCAGCAGTCAACCGGGACAGGAGACAGATACGCAGTATTTT. This sequence joins TRBV10-2 and TRBJ2-3; 8 nucleotides agree with TRBD1. The CDR3 totals 15 residues. Germline CDR1 reads WSHSY; CDR2 reads SAAADI. After removal of 5 bases from V and 3 bases from J, the junction contained 7 bases not matched to a gene.

This clonotype appeared a few times. The J gene is TRBJ2-3, the V gene TRBV5-1; no reliable D call. Trimming removed 0 bases at V and 0 bases at J, with 14 bases between. There are 17 residues in the CDR3. Germline V lookup: CDR1 SGHRS, CDR2 YFSETQ. The CDR3 sequence: CASSLETIRASTDTQYF. The CDR3 DNA follows: TGCGCCAGCAGCTTGGAGACCATTAGGGCTAGCACAGATACGCAGTATTTT.

This clonotype has just one count. CDR3 nucleotides: TGTGCCAGCAGTCGGAGTCTTGGCTACACCTTC. This codes for CASSRSLGYTF. The V and J genes are TRBV6-2 or TRBV6-3 and TRBJ1-2, with D uncertain. The germline CDR1 and CDR2 sequences are MNHEY and SVGEGT. Trimming took 5 bases from V and 7 from J, leaving 8 bases between them. This CDR3 has 11 residues.

This clonotype occurred a few times. The chain employs TRBV11-2 and TRBJ2-2; 10 nucleotides match TRBD2. The CDR3 sequence is 16 residues long. Germline lookup yields CDR1 SGHAT and CDR2 FQNNGV. Germline trimming cut 5 bases from V and 6 bases from J; bases unmatched to any gene: 9. In DNA form, the CDR3 reads TGTGCCAGCAGCATCTATACTAGCGGGAAGGCCGGGGAGCTGTTTTTT. This codes for CASSIYTSGKAGELFF. Using reference TRBV11-2 and TRBJ2-2 for the parts outside the CDR3, the full variable domain is EAGVAQSPRYKIIEKRQSVAFWCNPISGHATLYWYQQILGQGPKLLIQFQNNGVVDDSQLPKDRFSAERLKGVDSTLKIQPAKLEDSAVYLCASSIYTSGKAGELFFGEGSRLTVL.

CDR3 protein: CSAKTGTLNTEAFF. CDR3 in DNA: TGCAGTGCAAAAACCGGGACTCTAAACACTGAAGCTTTCTTT. The chain joins TRBV20-1 to TRBJ1-1, with a weak D call TRBD1 (5 bases). The ends were cut back, 6 bases at V and 2 bases at J, with 16 bases in the middle. The CDR3 is 14 amino acids. The germline CDR1 and CDR2 sequences are DFQATT and SNEGSKA (reference sequence).

The chain joins TRBV29-1 to TRBJ1-1; D may be TRBD1 (5 bases). Trimming left V 2 bases short and J 10 bases short, with 14 bases between. Germline assignment: CDR1 SQVTM and CDR2 ANQGSEA. The CDR3 runs 12 residues. CDR3 nucleotides: TGCAGCGTTGAAATAGGACCTGGGGGAGCTTTCTTT. Its translation is CSVEIGPGGAFF.

This clonotype has a count of ten or more. J is TRBJ2-7 and V is TRBV3-1; 9 positions agree with TRBD2. The CDR3 has 14 residues. After removal of 3 bases from V and 2 bases from J, the junction contained 2 bases not matched to a gene. Germline V gene data show CDR1 as LGHDT and CDR2 as YNNKEL (reference sequence). The CDR3 region is CASSHQREAYEQYF. The CDR3 bases are TGTGCCAGCAGCCATCAGCGGGAGGCCTACGAGCAGTACTTC.

This clonotype was seen a few times. V usage is TRBV10-2 and J usage is TRBJ2-1; D remains unclear. Trimming took off 7 bases at V and 4 bases at J, with 5 bases between the two ends. Germline CDR1 is WSHSY and CDR2 is SAAADI. CDR3 length: 11 amino acids. The CDR3 sequence: CASNLYNEQFF. The CDR3 DNA reads TGCGCCAGCAATCTATACAATGAGCAGTTCTTC.

This clonotype showed up many times. This rearrangement joins TRBV2 to TRBJ2-3; D unresolved. CDR3 length: 12 amino acids. Trimming cost V 7 bases and J 8 bases, with 13 bases left between them. Germline-derived CDR1 and CDR2 are SNHLY and FYNNEI. In DNA, the CDR3 is TGTGCCAGCAATGGGGATGAGGCTACGCAGTATTTT. Protein sequence: CASNGDEATQYF.

The genes are TRBV7-8 and TRBJ1-4, with D uncertain. CDR3 length: 15 amino acids. Trimming removed 5 bases from V and 6 bases from J, with 16 bases in between. The V gene's germline CDR1 is SGHVS and CDR2 FQNEAQ. CDR3 protein: CASSGEALIYEKLFF. The CDR3 nucleotides read TGTGCCAGCAGCGGTGAAGCACTCATTTATGAAAAACTGTTTTTT.

This clonotype appeared many times. The gene calls are TRBV12-3 or TRBV12-4 and TRBJ1-1; D is unclear. This CDR3 contains 14 residues. The V end was cut by 3 bases, the J end by 1 base, with 9 bases between. CDR3 nucleotide sequence: TGTGCCAGCAGTTTTATTATGGGGAACACTGAAGCTTTCTTT. This gives the protein CASSFIMGNTEAFF.

This clonotype was observed a few times. The chain has TRBV27 and TRBJ1-2, with a weak D call TRBD1 (5 bases). The CDR3 runs to 13 residues. CDR1 is MNHEY and CDR2 is SMNVEV in the germline V gene (reference sequence). The V end was cut by 5 bases, the J end by 6 bases, with 13 bases between. The CDR3 region has the DNA TGTGCCAGCAGTCCGCGGGACCAACATGGCTACACCTTC. Its protein is CASSPRDQHGYTF.

The table lists this clonotype with a few counts. J is TRBJ2-5 and V is TRBV5-1; TRBD2 matches at 12 bases. Trimming cost V 1 base and J 5 bases; bases outside gene matches: 9. CDR3 length: 17 amino acids. In germline, CDR1 is SGHRS, CDR2 YFSETQ. This CDR3 is CASSLSPGLAGQETQYF. The CDR3 DNA reads as TGCGCCAGCAGCTTGTCCCCTGGACTAGCGGGACAGGAGACCCAGTACTTC. Drawing the rest from reference TRBV5-1 and TRBJ2-5, the complete variable domain is KAGVTQTPRYLIKTRGQQVTLSCSPISGHRSVSWYQQTPGQGLQFLFEYFSETQRNKGNFPGRFSGRQFSNSRSEMNVSTLELGDSALYLCASSLSPGLAGQETQYFGPGTRLLVL.

The chain recombines TRBV6-5 with TRBJ1-5; D remains ambiguous. V dropped 4 bases and J dropped 4 bases, with 5 bases sitting between them. The germline CDR1 and CDR2 sequences are MNHEY and SVGAGI. The CDR3 contains 12 residues. The CDR3 here is CASSFLNQPQHF. CDR3 DNA: TGTGCCAGCAGTTTCCTAAATCAGCCCCAGCATTTT.

The CDR3 DNA reads TGCAGTGCTGGTAGGACTAGCGGGTCCACTGAGCAGTTCTTC. Translated, it gives CSAGRTSGSTEQFF. This chain connects TRBV20-1 to TRBJ2-1; TRBD2 matches 11 bases. CDR1 and CDR2 from the germline V gene are DFQATT and SNEGSKA (reference sequence). J was trimmed by 9 bases and V by 5 bases; bases with no gene match: 9. The CDR3 contains 14 residues.

V usage is TRBV18 and J usage is TRBJ1-1, with D possibly being TRBD1 (6 bases). This CDR3 has 16 amino acids. V dropped 1 base and J dropped 1 base, with 13 bases sitting between them. Germline CDR1 reads KGHSH; CDR2 reads LQKENI. CDR3 DNA sequence: TGTGCCAGCTCACCACTCTCAGGGGTTGAGAACACTGAAGCTTTCTTT. Translating it yields CASSPLSGVENTEAFF.

This clonotype occurred a few times. This sequence joins TRBV12-3 or TRBV12-4 and TRBJ1-1; D is unresolved. V was clipped by 3 bases and J by 4 bases, with 9 bases between them. The CDR3 spans 13 residues. CDR3 DNA: TGTGCCAGCAGTTTTACCGGTGCCACTGAAGCTTTCTTT. Translated: CASSFTGATEAFF.

The chain couples TRBV10-1 to TRBJ2-7; the D call may be TRBD1 or TRBD2 (5 bases each). Germline assignment: CDR1 WNHNN and CDR2 SYGVQD (reference sequence). CDR3 length equals 16 residues. V shed 0 bases and J shed 6 bases, with 18 bases lying between them. CDR3 loop: CASSESPRGAFGEQYF. CDR3 sequence (DNA): TGCGCCAGCAGTGAGTCGCCTAGAGGGGCCTTCGGCGAGCAGTACTTC.

The chain employs TRBV6-2 or TRBV6-3 and TRBJ2-1; 11 bases are shared with TRBD2. From germline, CDR1 is MNHEY and CDR2 SVGEGT. V dropped 5 bases and J dropped 8; count of bases not matched to a gene: 14. The CDR3 is 17 amino acids. The CDR3 protein is CASSGHPSGRTVYEQFF. In DNA, the CDR3 is TGTGCCAGCAGTGGCCACCCTAGCGGGAGGACCGTTTATGAGCAGTTCTTC.

This clonotype was counted only a few times. This chain joins TRBV6-2 or TRBV6-3 and TRBJ1-2; possible D gene TRBD1, 6 bases. Looked up from germline, CDR1 is MNHEY and CDR2 is SVGEGT. The CDR3 is 14 amino acids. Trimming stripped 6 bases from V and 0 bases from J, with 11 bases between. The CDR3 DNA follows: TGTGCCAGCAGGCGGGACATAACTAACTATGGCTACACCTTC. It is translated as CASRRDITNYGYTF.

V usage is TRBV29-1 and J usage is TRBJ2-7; D is uncertain. V lost 3 bases and J lost 7, with 10 bases in between. The germline V gene has CDR1 SQVTM and CDR2 ANQGSEA. CDR3 length equals 11 residues. The CDR3 DNA sequence: TGCAGCGTTGAGTCTACCGGGGAGCAGTACTTC. Protein product: CSVESTGEQYF.

The table lists this clonotype with a few counts. The chain couples TRBV9 to TRBJ2-1; 10 bases fit TRBD2. The V gene end was trimmed by 1 base and the J gene end by 6 bases; junction bases not matched to a gene: 4. The germline gives CDR1 SGDLS, CDR2 YYNGEE. CDR3 size: 15 residues. The CDR3 region has the DNA TGTGCCAGCAGCGTAATGGCTAGCGGGGGCAATGAGCAGTTCTTC. Translation: CASSVMASGGNEQFF.

The chain employs TRBV6-2 or TRBV6-3 and TRBJ2-3, with 7 bases matching TRBD1. CDR1 and CDR2 from the germline V gene are MNHEY and SVGEGT. The CDR3 totals 16 residues. V lost 5 bases, J lost 4 bases, and 12 bases stayed unmatched. The CDR3 sequence is CASSTTGIRTSDTQYF. CDR3 DNA sequence: TGTGCCAGCAGTACGACAGGGATTCGCACATCAGATACGCAGTATTTT.

This clonotype was observed at least ten times. The gene calls are TRBV7-8 and TRBJ1-5; no clear D gene. This CDR3 has 12 amino acids. The V and J ends lost 5 bases and 6 bases respectively, with 8 bases between them. The germline CDR1 and CDR2 sequences are SGHVS and FQNEAQ. CDR3 in amino acids: CASSPSTQPQHF. DNA of the CDR3: TGTGCCAGCAGCCCCTCCACTCAGCCCCAGCATTTT.

This clonotype was counted ten times or more. The chain employs TRBV4-1 and TRBJ2-7; a weak D match, TRBD1 (6 bases). CDR3 size: 15 residues. V lost 3 bases to trimming and J lost 2 bases, with 14 bases between them. The germline V gene has CDR1 MGHRA and CDR2 YSYEKL. Written as DNA, the CDR3 is TGCGCCAGCAGCCACCTTCTACAGGGCCCCTACGAGCAGTACTTC. As protein: CASSHLLQGPYEQYF.

This clonotype was observed a few times. This chain links TRBV29-1 with TRBJ1-1; 10 bases map to TRBD1. The CDR3 length is 15 residues. V dropped 6 bases and J dropped 5; count of bases not matched to a gene: 12. Germline V gene sequence: CDR1 SQVTM, CDR2 ANQGSEA. CDR3 amino acids: CSVLGDRGIRTEAFF. In DNA form, the CDR3 reads TGCAGCGTATTGGGGGACAGGGGAATAAGGACTGAAGCTTTCTTT.